These 26 T cell receptor beta chains were sequenced from one sample in a study of regulatory T cells in long-lasting Graves disease. Time point reported: newly diagnosed GD, antithyroid drugs for less than 3 months. RNA from PBMCs was the source of the TCR library. With iRepertoire HTBI primers and Arm-PCR of CDR3 regions, TCR beta libraries were built. One entry per CDR3 protein, called by TCRdb with MiXCR from the multiplex PCR reads. The repertoire holds 350,000 to 500,000 distinct CDR3 sequences, with 15% to 20% as singletons. This sample was also put to use in a study of T cells in Graves' hyperthyroidism and ophthalmopathy.

This specimen consisted of peripheral blood mononuclear cells (PBMCs), obtained at new diagnosis, from a patient treated with antithyroid drugs. The receptors originated from a young woman with Graves disease.

This clonotype was counted a few times. V usage is TRBV20-1 and J usage is TRBJ1-5, with TRBD1 as a possible D gene (6 bases). Trimming stripped 6 bases from V and 0 bases from J, with 12 bases between. The CDR3 totals 14 residues. Looked up from germline, CDR1 is DFQATT and CDR2 is SNEGSKA (reference sequence). The CDR3 coding sequence is TGCAGTGCAAAGAAGACAGGTAGCAATCAGCCCCAGCATTTT. This translates into CSAKKTGSNQPQHF.

The chain employs TRBV28 and TRBJ2-5; 7 bases agree with TRBD2. CDR3 length: 16 residues. Germline V CDR1 and CDR2: MDHEN, SYDVKM. Trimming removed 4 bases from V and 3 bases from J; junction bases left unmatched: 11. The CDR3: CASSSPRASGEETQYF. The CDR3 DNA follows: TGTGCCAGCAGTTCCCCTCGAGCTAGCGGAGAAGAGACCCAGTACTTC.

This clonotype was seen at least ten times. This chain links TRBV9 with TRBJ1-2; 10 bases fit TRBD1. The CDR3 length is 19 residues. Germline V gene sequence: CDR1 SGDLS, CDR2 YYNGEE. Trimming at V came to 4 bases and at J to 0 bases, leaving 15 bases not matched to a gene. The CDR3 protein is CASSPRSSRQGAANYGYTF. The CDR3 DNA reads TGTGCCAGCAGCCCCCGTAGTTCCAGACAGGGGGCCGCTAACTATGGCTACACCTTC.

The sample holds many counts of this clonotype. The chain combines TRBV7-8 with TRBJ2-3, with TRBD2 identical over 8 bases. After removal of 5 bases from V and 6 bases from J, the junction contained 7 bases not matched to a gene. This CDR3 has 14 amino acids. Germline-derived CDR1 and CDR2 are SGHVS and FQNEAQ. CDR3 region: CASSPSTSVDTQYF. The CDR3 DNA sequence: TGTGCCAGCAGCCCGTCGACTAGCGTTGATACGCAGTATTTT.

The sample holds a few counts of this clonotype. The J gene is TRBJ2-7, the V gene TRBV7-2; D call uncertain. Trimming removed 2 bases at V and 0 bases at J, with 11 bases between. CDR3 length equals 15 residues. Germline CDR1 reads SGHTA; CDR2 reads FQGNSA. The CDR3 sequence: CASSLWLVGSYEQYF. CDR3 DNA: TGTGCCAGCAGCTTATGGCTAGTAGGCTCCTACGAGCAGTACTTC.

Ten or more counts support this clonotype. This sequence joins TRBV11-2 and TRBJ2-3; D possibly corresponds to TRBD1 (6 bases). The CDR3 consists of 14 residues. The germline gives CDR1 SGHAT, CDR2 FQNNGV. The germline V and J ends were trimmed by 7 bases and 1 base, with 12 bases remaining between them. This chain's CDR3 is CASTLTGRTDTQYF. In DNA, the CDR3 is TGTGCCAGCACCCTAACAGGGCGCACAGATACGCAGTATTTT.

V gene TRBV11-1 combines with J gene TRBJ2-7, with 8 bases lining up with TRBD1. In germline, CDR1 is SGHAT, CDR2 FQDESV (reference sequence). With V trimmed by 2 bases and J by 2 bases, 8 bases remained unmatched. The CDR3 length is 16 residues. In nucleotides, the CDR3 is TGTGCCAGCAGCTTATCCAGGACAGGGAGGACCTACGAGCAGTACTTC. Translated, it gives CASSLSRTGRTYEQYF.

On this clonotype itself: A read error may be the cause here, since a much bigger clone is one base away. The chain combines TRBV6-2 or TRBV6-3 with TRBJ1-1; D ambiguous. In germline, CDR1 is MNHEY, CDR2 SVGEGT. This CDR3 is built from 13 residues. The CDR3, as DNA: TGTGCCAGCAGTTACGTCCGGAACGCTGAAGCTTTCTTT. Amino acids: CASSYVRNAEAFF.

This clonotype was detected many times. This sequence joins TRBV3-1 and TRBJ2-3; 10 positions agree with TRBD2. CDR1 and CDR2 from the germline V gene are LGHDT and YNNKEL (reference sequence). J was trimmed by 1 base and V by 5 bases; bases with no gene match: 3. This CDR3 has 15 amino acids. The CDR3 is CASSELAGRTDTQYF. The CDR3 nucleotides are TGTGCCAGCAGCGAACTAGCGGGGCGCACAGATACGCAGTATTTT.

This clonotype was observed at least ten times. This sequence joins TRBV12-3 or TRBV12-4 and TRBJ2-7; D may correspond to TRBD1 or TRBD2 (5 bases each). The length of the CDR3 is 13 residues. Trimming left V 8 bases short and J 4 bases short, with 15 bases between. CDR3 in amino acids: CASRDQLGYEQYF. The CDR3 nucleotides read TGTGCCAGCCGGGACCAACTGGGATACGAGCAGTACTTC.

This clonotype was seen many times. The chain couples TRBV28 to TRBJ2-5; D may correspond to TRBD1 or TRBD2 (5 bases each). The CDR3 is made up of 15 amino acids. Trimming stripped 5 bases from V and 5 bases from J, with 18 bases between. Germline V gene data show CDR1 as MDHEN and CDR2 as SYDVKM. CDR3 bases: TGTGCCAGCAGTATGGCAGGGACCGCCGCGGAGACCCAGTACTTC. Its translation is CASSMAGTAAETQYF.

This chain joins TRBV29-1 and TRBJ2-1; no clear D gene. CDR1 is SQVTM and CDR2 is ANQGSEA in the germline V gene. This CDR3 comprises 13 residues. The V and J ends lost 6 bases and 2 bases respectively, with 11 bases between them. CDR3 DNA: TGCAGCGTCCGACCAATGACCTACAATGAGCAGTTCTTC. It is translated as CSVRPMTYNEQFF.

CDR3: CASSFPRETDGDYGNTIYF. In DNA form, the CDR3 reads TGTGCCAGCAGCTTTCCCCGTGAGACAGATGGAGATTATGGAAACACCATATATTTT. This chain joins TRBV7-6 and TRBJ1-3; a weak D match, TRBD1 (5 bases). In germline, CDR1 is SGHVS, CDR2 FNYEAQ. This CDR3 region has 19 residues. V lost 3 bases, J lost 3 bases, and 24 bases lay in between.

Worth noting for this clonotype: It differs at one base from a far larger clone, so likely a read error. This chain joins TRBV11-2 and TRBJ2-1; D ambiguous. V dropped 5 bases and J dropped 10 bases, with 21 bases sitting between them. In germline, CDR1 is SGHAT, CDR2 FQNNGV. This CDR3 has 15 amino acids. CDR3 bases: TGTGCCAGCAGCCCCCAGTCTGGCGGTACCTACGAGCAGTTCTTC. Translating it yields CASSPQSGGTYEQFF.

This chain joins TRBV7-9 and TRBJ1-2; D might be TRBD1 (5 bases). Per germline, CDR1 SEHNR and CDR2 FQNEAQ (reference sequence). The CDR3 consists of 13 residues. Trimming pared 2 bases from V and 8 bases from J, leaving 12 bases between. Written as DNA, the CDR3 is TGTGCCAGCAGCTTAAGTGGGAGGGACGGCTACACCTTC. It yields the protein CASSLSGRDGYTF.

The V call is TRBV7-2, the J call TRBJ1-4; 7 bases fit TRBD1. There are 15 residues in the CDR3. V lost 5 bases to trimming and J lost 6 bases; unmatched junction nucleotides: 9. The V gene's germline CDR1 is SGHTA and CDR2 FQGNSA. CDR3 region: CASSTGTARYEKLFF. The CDR3 nucleotides are TGTGCCAGCAGCACCGGGACAGCAAGATATGAAAAACTGTTTTTT.

This clonotype has more than one count but fewer than ten. The chain has TRBV7-6 and TRBJ2-5; D might be TRBD2 (6 bases). Germline V CDR1 and CDR2: SGHVS, FNYEAQ. The CDR3 sequence is 13 residues long. V was trimmed by 7 bases and J by 4 bases, leaving 13 bases between them. CDR3 residues: CASTQDGRETQYF. In nucleotides, the CDR3 is TGTGCCAGCACCCAGGACGGGAGAGAGACCCAGTACTTC.

The chain has TRBV20-1 and TRBJ1-5; D is undetermined. This CDR3 region has 12 residues. With 5 bases removed from V and 5 bases from J, the gap between germline ends came to 10 bases. Germline CDR1 DFQATT, CDR2 SNEGSKA (reference sequence). The CDR3 DNA is TGCAGTGCTCGTTCCGGGGATCAGCCCCAGCATTTT. Its translation is CSARSGDQPQHF.

This clonotype was observed at least ten times. V and J are TRBV6-5 and TRBJ1-5, with D uncertain. V was pared by 0 bases and J by 0 bases, with 6 bases between. Germline V CDR1 and CDR2: MNHEY, SVGAGI. CDR3 length: 15 amino acids. Written as DNA, the CDR3 is TGTGCCAGCAGTTACTCTCGGACTAGCAATCAGCCCCAGCATTTT. It is translated as CASSYSRTSNQPQHF.

This clonotype was seen many times. The chain has TRBV20-1 and TRBJ2-3; 14 nucleotides match TRBD2. The CDR3 runs to 15 residues. V was clipped by 6 bases and J by 3 bases; unmatched bases: 5. In germline, CDR1 is DFQATT, CDR2 SNEGSKA (reference sequence). CDR3 DNA sequence: TGCAGTGCACCCGGGACTAGCGGGAGAACAGATACGCAGTATTTT. Protein: CSAPGTSGRTDTQYF.

The sample holds many counts of this clonotype. The J gene is TRBJ1-3, the V gene TRBV7-8, with 7 bases that match TRBD1. Trimming at V came to 6 bases and at J to 2 bases, leaving 10 bases not matched to a gene. Germline V CDR1 and CDR2: SGHVS, FQNEAQ. The CDR3 covers 16 residues. CDR3 sequence reads: CASSPTSTGTGNTIYF. The CDR3 DNA reads TGTGCCAGCAGTCCGACGTCGACAGGGACTGGAAACACCATATATTTT.

This clonotype occurred many times. The rearrangement links TRBV27 to TRBJ2-1; 11 nucleotides align to TRBD2. This CDR3 is 15 amino acids long. Germline assignment: CDR1 MNHEY and CDR2 SMNVEV (reference sequence). Trimming at V came to 5 bases and at J to 3 bases, leaving 3 bases not matched to a gene. The CDR3 nucleotides read TGTGCCAGCAGTGTTCTAGCGGGAGGCTACAATGAGCAGTTCTTC. Translating gives CASSVLAGGYNEQFF.

This clonotype was seen a handful of times. The V call is TRBV19, the J call TRBJ2-5; 7 nucleotides align to TRBD1. The germline gives CDR1 LNHDA, CDR2 SQIVND (reference sequence). The CDR3 has 15 residues. Trimming removed 5 bases from V and 5 bases from J; junction bases left unmatched: 11. Written as DNA, the CDR3 is TGTGCCAGTAGTGTCCGGGACAGAGGGTTTGAGACCCAGTACTTC. It codes for CASSVRDRGFETQYF.

This clonotype came up a few times. V gene TRBV7-2 combines with J gene TRBJ2-2, with 10 nucleotides matching TRBD1. The CDR3 length is 15 residues. Germline values: CDR1 SGHTA, CDR2 FQGNSA. The ends lost 3 bases at V and 4 bases at J; junction bases unmatched: 2. The CDR3 nucleotides read TGTGCCAGCAGCTTGAGGACAGGGGGCACCGGGGAGCTGTTTTTT. Amino acid sequence: CASSLRTGGTGELFF.

This clonotype has a count of ten or more. The DNA of the CDR3 is TGTGCCAGCCCTGAGTGGAAGGGCACCGGGGAGCTGTTTTTT. Encoded protein: CASPEWKGTGELFF. The chain carries TRBV6-1 and TRBJ2-2; D is unresolved. The CDR3 is 14 residues long. V was cut by 8 bases and J by 4 bases, with 14 bases left in between. Germline V lookup: CDR1 MNHNS, CDR2 SASEGT.

This clonotype was seen repeatedly, ten times or more. The V call is TRBV28, the J call TRBJ1-4; D call uncertain. V was trimmed by 8 bases and J by 0 bases, leaving 7 bases between them. The CDR3 spans 13 residues. Germline CDR1 MDHEN, CDR2 SYDVKM. CDR3 loop: CASGVATNEKLFF. CDR3 DNA: TGTGCCAGCGGAGTAGCAACTAATGAAAAACTGTTTTTT.